The rows below give T cell receptor beta chains drawn from one sample of a study of neoadjuvant nivolumab and ipilimumab in lung cancer. Sequencing used immunoSEQ multiplex PCR; TCRdb keeps in-frame clones, though not all of them. This table holds some 6,900 clones, roughly 90% found once. The sequencing here drew on tumor tissue, taken after neoadjuvant nivolumab, alone or with ipilimumab, at or shortly before surgery. Receptor source: an adult with non-small cell lung cancer. Some clones in this sample may be carry-over from other donors' samples. Each CDR3 is given with its conserved first and last residue. D genes are given only for firm matches. Part of the rows lack a size; the others show once, few, many or a class for expanded clones.

TRBV14	TRBJ1-4	few	.	CASSLGRGGNEKLFF	TGTGCCAGCAGCCTCGGTCGGGGCGGTAATGAAAAACTGTTTTTT
TRBV25-1	TRBJ1-5	.	.	CASSDGGSQPQHF	TGTGCCAGCAGTGACGGGGGTAGTCAGCCCCAGCATTTT
TRBV5-6	TRBJ2-3	.	TRBD1	CASLNPGTESTDTQYF	TGTGCCAGCCTAAATCCCGGGACAGAAAGCACAGATACGCAGTATTTT
TRBV5-4	TRBJ2-7	.	TRBD2	CASSLAGAGVPLIEQYF	TGTGCCAGCAGCTTGGCCGGAGCGGGAGTCCCCCTCATCGAGCAGTACTTC
TRBV4-1	TRBJ2-7	.	.	CASSQDRDRAGDYEQYF	TGCGCCAGCAGCCAAGATAGGGATCGGGCAGGGGACTACGAGCAGTACTTC
TRBV5-1	TRBJ2-3	.	.	CASSLGRDTDTQYF	TGCGCCAGCAGCTTGGGGCGGGACACAGATACGCAGTATTTT
TRBV9	TRBJ2-1	.	TRBD2	CASSTGGASYNEQFF	TGTGCCAGCAGCACGGGGGGAGCCTCCTACAATGAGCAGTTCTTC
TRBV5-1	TRBJ1-1	once	.	CASSLGQGNLLNTEAFF	TGCGCCAGCAGCTTGGGGCAGGGAAACCTTTTGAACACTGAAGCTTTCTTT
TRBV6-5	TRBJ2-6	.	.	CASRRGAGANVLTF	TGTGCCAGCAGAAGGGGGGCTGGGGCCAACGTCCTGACTTTC
TRBV5-8	TRBJ2-1	.	.	CASSQRRVMSSYNEQFF	TGTGCCAGCAGCCAGAGGAGGGTGATGAGCTCCTACAATGAGCAGTTCTTC
TRBV27	TRBJ1-6	.	TRBD1	CASSFMDRGNNSPLHF	TGTGCCAGCAGTTTTATGGACAGGGGGAATAATTCACCCCTCCACTTT
TRBV5-6	TRBJ2-1	.	.	CASSLMDTVQFF	TGTGCCAGCAGCTTGATGGACACGGTGCAGTTCTTC
TRBV6-5	TRBJ2-6	once	.	CASSLGHSGANVLTF	TGTGCCAGCAGTCTTGGACACTCTGGGGCCAACGTCCTGACTTTC
TRBV5-1	TRBJ2-2	.	TRBD2	CASSLRSGLAGITGELFF	TGCGCCAGCAGCTTGAGATCCGGACTAGCGGGGATTACCGGGGAGCTGTTTTTT
TRBV6-5	TRBJ1-1	.	.	CASRGGSNTEAFF	TGTGCCAGCAGGGGAGGTAGTAACACTGAAGCTTTCTTT
TRBV7-2	TRBJ2-3	once	TRBD2	CASSSLAGPSTDTQYF	TGTGCCAGCAGCTCACTAGCGGGCCCTAGCACAGATACGCAGTATTTT
TRBV5-5	TRBJ1-2	.	.	CASSLAVAPSDGPPTF	TGTGCCAGCAGCTTGGCCGTTGCACCTTCCGACGGACCCCCCACCTTC
TRBV19	TRBJ2-5	.	TRBD1	CASSDWDRGVETQYF	TGTGCCAGTAGTGACTGGGACAGGGGCGTGGAGACCCAGTACTTC
TRBV5-6	TRBJ2-7	.	.	CASSLTAVHSYEQYF	TGTGCCAGCAGCTTGACAGCGGTGCACTCCTACGAGCAGTACTTC
TRBV5-1	TRBJ2-6	.	.	CASSLDRSSGANVLTF	TGCGCCAGCAGCTTGGACCGGAGCTCTGGGGCCAACGTCCTGACTTTC
TRBV5-1	TRBJ2-7	.	.	CASNGGLPADEQYF	TGCGCCAGCAACGGAGGACTACCCGCGGACGAGCAGTACTTC
TRBV11-2	TRBJ1-1	.	TRBD1	CASSLETGGITEAFF	TGTGCCAGCAGCTTAGAGACAGGGGGCATAACTGAAGCTTTCTTT
TRBV7-9	TRBJ2-7	.	.	CASSPGAINYEQYF	TGTGCCAGCAGCCCGGGGGCCATCAACTACGAGCAGTACTTC
TRBV18	TRBJ1-4	.	TRBD1	CASSPRTGGNEKLFF	TGTGCCAGCTCACCCCGGACAGGGGGCAATGAAAAACTGTTTTTT
TRBV11-1	TRBJ2-1	.	TRBD2	CASSHSSGRYNEQFF	TGTGCCAGCAGCCATAGCAGCGGGAGGTACAATGAGCAGTTCTTC
TRBV10-3	TRBJ1-1	.	TRBD1	CAISLRQGDTEAFF	TGTGCCATCAGTTTACGACAGGGAGACACTGAAGCTTTCTTT
TRBV7-9	TRBJ2-7	.	.	CASSLMGPYEQYF	TGTGCCAGCAGCTTGATGGGGCCTTACGAGCAGTACTTC
TRBV5-1	TRBJ2-7	.	.	CASSLDRYEQYF	TGCGCCAGCAGCTTGGACAGGTACGAGCAGTACTTC
TRBV5-1	TRBJ1-1	.	.	CASSLDPRGGNTEAFF	TGCGCCAGCAGCTTGGACCCCAGGGGAGGGAACACTGAAGCTTTCTTT
TRBV4-1	TRBJ2-1	.	TRBD2	CASQAGGVAGPPYNEQFF	TGCGCCAGCCAGGCGGGGGGCGTAGCGGGCCCGCCCTACAATGAGCAGTTCTTC
TRBV27	TRBJ2-2	.	.	CASSLSPRGAGELFF	TGTGCCAGCAGTTTATCTCCCAGGGGGGCCGGGGAGCTGTTTTTT
TRBV6-5	TRBJ2-1	.	.	CASSTFDNEQFF	TGTGCCAGCAGTACCTTTGACAATGAGCAGTTCTTC
TRBV7-9	TRBJ2-7	.	.	CASSLALRDEQYF	TGTGCCAGCAGCTTAGCGCTCAGGGACGAGCAGTACTTC
TRBV5-6	TRBJ2-5	once	TRBD1	CASSLDRALKTQYF	TGTGCCAGCAGCTTAGACAGGGCCCTAAAGACCCAGTACTTC
TRBV15	TRBJ1-2	.	TRBD1	CATSRGTGGSYGYTF	TGTGCCACCAGCAGAGGCACAGGGGGGAGCTATGGCTACACCTTC